Presented here are 14 T cell receptor beta chains from one specimen sequenced in a study of CD8+CD57+ T cells in acquired aplastic anemia. Patients included in sequencing had previously demonstrated CD8+CD57+ cell expansion by flow cytometry. For CDR3 and TCR beta VDJ profiling, genomic DNA was the template used. From the reads, TCRdb called clonotypes with MiXCR, one entry per CDR3 protein. The table shows more than 150,000 distinct CDR3 sequences, with less than 60% occurring only once. The material sequenced was sorted CD4+, CD8+, or CD8+CD57+ T cells (not recorded which) from PBMCs. Every receptor here comes from a human donor with aplastic anemia.

The V call is TRBV10-3, the J call TRBJ1-2; 8 nucleotides agree with TRBD1. This CDR3 has 13 residues. Germline lookup yields CDR1 ENHRY and CDR2 SYGVKD. Trimming removed 11 bases from V and 8 bases from J; junction bases left unmatched: 13. CDR3 protein: CAVGQGETRGYTF. The CDR3 bases are TGTGCCGTCGGACAGGGCGAAACTAGGGGCTACACCTTC.

This clonotype was recorded a few times. The chain uses TRBV11-1 and TRBJ1-2; 9 bases map to TRBD1. The ends lost 5 bases at V and 7 bases at J; junction bases unmatched: 14. In germline, CDR1 is SGHAT, CDR2 FQDESV (reference sequence). This CDR3 has 16 residues. The CDR3 coding sequence is TGTGCCAGCAGCGCCGGAGACACCGGGACAGGGATTGGCTACACCTTC. Translation: CASSAGDTGTGIGYTF.

Many counts were recorded for this clonotype. The chain recombines TRBV11-1 with TRBJ2-3; possibly TRBD2 for D (5 bases). V lost 2 bases to trimming and J lost 2 bases, with 17 bases between them. The CDR3 is 17 residues long. Germline CDR1 reads SGHAT; CDR2 reads FQDESV (reference sequence). The chain's CDR3 is CASSLRSSLRSTDTQYF. The CDR3 region has the DNA TGTGCCAGCAGCTTACGGTCTAGCCTTCGCTCCACAGATACGCAGTATTTT.

At least ten counts were recorded for this clonotype. V and J are TRBV5-1 and TRBJ1-1; D might be TRBD1 (5 bases). V shed 3 bases and J shed 0 bases, with 12 bases lying between them. Germline values: CDR1 SGHRS, CDR2 YFSETQ. The CDR3 has 15 amino acids. The CDR3 coding sequence is TGCGCCAGCAGCTCGGGGGGAAAAGTGAACACTGAAGCTTTCTTT. Residues: CASSSGGKVNTEAFF.

This clonotype was found once. The gene calls are TRBV20-1 and TRBJ2-7; 10 nucleotides agree with TRBD2. Per germline, CDR1 DFQATT and CDR2 SNEGSKA (reference sequence). This CDR3 has 14 residues. V dropped 4 bases and J dropped 3; count of bases not matched to a gene: 6. The CDR3 spells CSATWTSGNYEQYF. The CDR3 nucleotides read TGCAGTGCTACCTGGACTAGCGGAAACTACGAGCAGTACTTC.

As concerns this clonotype: This clone may be a read error of a much larger clone one base away. The rearrangement joins TRBV4-2 to TRBJ1-1; 7 nucleotides agree with TRBD1. Looked up from germline, CDR1 is LGHNA and CDR2 is YNFKEQ. The CDR3 consists of 14 residues. As DNA, the CDR3 is TGTGTCAGCAGCCAGGGGACAGAGAACACTGAAGCTTTCTTT. Residues: CVSSQGTENTEAFF.

The gene calls are TRBV24-1 and TRBJ1-2, with a possible D match to TRBD1 (5 bases). Deletions cut 2 bases from V and 7 bases from J, with 13 bases between. This CDR3 contains 14 residues. Germline CDR1 is KGHDR and CDR2 is SFDVKD. This CDR3 is CATSDSAGDAGYTF. CDR3 in DNA: TGTGCCACCAGTGATTCGGCGGGGGATGCTGGCTACACCTTC.

Of note for this clonotype: The junction and the germline gene differ at one end; a read error may be behind it. This rearrangement joins TRBV5-6 to TRBJ2-7; no definite D call. There are 18 residues in the CDR3. Germline CDR1 reads SGHDT; CDR2 reads YYEEEE. Written as DNA, the CDR3 is TGTGCCAGCAGCTTGGATCGGTCGCGCAGGTCTATCTACTACAAGCAGTACTTC. Residues: CASSLDRSRRSIYYKQYF. Full variable domain (remainder filled in from reference TRBV5-6 and TRBJ2-7): DAGVTQSPTHLIKTRGQQVTLRCSPKSGHDTVSWYQQALGQGPQFIFQYYEEEERQRGNFPDRFSGHQFPNYSSELNVNALLLGDSALYLCASSLDRSRRSIYYKQYFGPGTRLTVT.

This clonotype showed up just a few times. This chain connects TRBV29-1 to TRBJ2-7; 10 positions match TRBD1. V was clipped by 4 bases and J by 5 bases; unmatched bases: 2. The CDR3 is made up of 12 amino acids. The germline V gene has CDR1 SQVTM and CDR2 ANQGSEA. The CDR3 reads CSVGGTGDEQYF. The CDR3 nucleotides read TGCAGCGTTGGCGGGACAGGGGACGAGCAGTACTTC.

At least ten counts were recorded for this clonotype. This chain links TRBV19 with TRBJ2-2; tentative D call: TRBD2 (5 bases). Germline V gives CDR1 LNHDA, CDR2 SQIVND (reference sequence). This CDR3 spans 15 amino acids. The V end was cut by 5 bases, the J end by 5 bases, with 15 bases between. CDR3: CASSSPTRGTGELFF. CDR3 bases: TGTGCCAGTAGTTCGCCGACTCGCGGGACCGGGGAGCTGTTTTTT.

A word on this clonotype: A read error may explain this, as a much larger clone is one base away. J is TRBJ2-4 and V is TRBV5-1; D is unclear. Germline V CDR1 and CDR2: SGHRS, YFSETQ. V was clipped by 0 bases and J by 7 bases, with 8 bases between them. This CDR3 region has 13 residues. The CDR3 nucleotides are TGCGCCAGCAGCTTGGGGATAGGGAACATTCAGTACTTC. It translates to CASSLGIGNIQYF.

The chain recombines TRBV10-3 with TRBJ2-4, with D perhaps TRBD1 or TRBD2 (5 bases each). Germline loops: CDR1 ENHRY, CDR2 SYGVKD. This CDR3 is built from 15 residues. V gave up 10 bases and J gave up 4 bases, with 20 bases separating them. The CDR3 bases are TGTGCCAGCAGCCGGCCAGGGACCCGAAAAAACATTCAGTACTTC. It translates to CASSRPGTRKNIQYF.

In this sample, this clonotype turned up once. This chain connects TRBV20-1 to TRBJ2-7; D gene ambiguous. The germline CDR1 and CDR2 sequences are DFQATT and SNEGSKA (reference sequence). Trimming took off 5 bases at V and 0 bases at J, with 17 bases between the two ends. The CDR3 consists of 15 residues. CDR3 residues: CSAPQSPKYSYEQYF. CDR3 nucleotide sequence: TGCAGTGCTCCCCAAAGCCCCAAATACTCCTACGAGCAGTACTTC.

This clonotype was observed a single time. This chain links TRBV10-3 with TRBJ2-1; 8 bases align to TRBD1. There are 15 residues in the CDR3. V dropped 2 bases and J dropped 14; count of bases not matched to a gene: 14. CDR1 is ENHRY and CDR2 is SYGVKD in the germline V gene. In nucleotides, the CDR3 is TGTGCCATCAGTGAGATCAGGGCGGACCCACAGGGGGAGTTCTTC. Translation gives CAISEIRADPQGEFF.